This passage covers 30 T cell receptor beta chains from one sample sequenced in a study of control samples from healthy donors and cancer patients. Method: immunoSEQ multiplex PCR; TCRdb's copy keeps in-frame clones and lacks some. The sample consists of around 94,000 clones, roughly nine tenths of them appearing once. Sequencing was performed on blood. The source is a woman aged 18-29 years in good health.

The chain employs TRBV19 and TRBJ2-7, with D possibly matching TRBD1 (5 bases). This CDR3 is 14 amino acids long. Trimming took 3 bases from V and 2 from J, leaving 11 bases between them. The germline V gene encodes CDR1 LNHDA and CDR2 SQIVND (reference sequence). In DNA form, the CDR3 reads TGTGCCAGTAGTATCCCTGGCAGGGCCTACGAGCAGTACTTC. Translated, it gives CASSIPGRAYEQYF.

J is TRBJ2-1 and V is TRBV15; the match to TRBD2 covers 11 bases. Germline V gene sequence: CDR1 LNHNV, CDR2 YYDKDF (reference sequence). The length of the CDR3 is 16 residues. Trimming removed 5 bases from V and 4 bases from J; junction bases left unmatched: 7. CDR3 bases: TGTGCCACCAGCGATCCACTAGCGGGGGATTACAATGAGCAGTTCTTC. It codes for CATSDPLAGDYNEQFF.

V gene TRBV10-3 combines with J gene TRBJ1-3; D is possibly TRBD1 (5 bases). The CDR3 runs to 15 residues. Deletions cut 8 bases from V and 0 bases from J, with 14 bases between. Germline lookup yields CDR1 ENHRY and CDR2 SYGVKD. For the CDR3, the DNA is TGTGCCATCGGGAGGCAGGGCGTCTCTGGAAACACCATATATTTT. Its translation is CAIGRQGVSGNTIYF.

The table lists this clone with a count of one. The V call is TRBV19, the J call TRBJ1-5; 8 nucleotides agree with TRBD1. The V gene end was trimmed by 3 bases and the J gene end by 2 bases; junction bases not matched to a gene: 12. The CDR3 runs to 18 residues. Germline V CDR1 and CDR2: LNHDA, SQIVND (reference sequence). The CDR3 DNA sequence: TGTGCCAGTAGTATCTGGACAGGGAGGACCCATGGCAATCAGCCCCAGCATTTT. Its translation is CASSIWTGRTHGNQPQHF.

CDR3 DNA: TGTGCCAGTAGTCCGCCCGGGGGCTCTGGAAACACCATATATTTT. This gives the protein CASSPPGGSGNTIYF. The genes are TRBV19 and TRBJ1-3; D is perhaps TRBD1 (5 bases). The CDR3 consists of 15 residues. V lost 5 bases, J lost 0 bases, and 11 bases lay in between. Germline CDR1 reads LNHDA; CDR2 reads SQIVND (reference sequence).

The rearrangement joins TRBV5-1 to TRBJ1-3; D possibly corresponds to TRBD1 (6 bases). Germline CDR1 SGHRS, CDR2 YFSETQ. The germline V and J ends were trimmed by 0 bases and 1 base, with 8 bases remaining between them. The CDR3 is made up of 15 amino acids. CDR3 sequence (DNA): TGCGCCAGCAGCTTGGCCCAGGGGTCTGGAAACACCATATATTTT. The encoded protein is CASSLAQGSGNTIYF. Complete variable domain (other parts from reference TRBV5-1 and TRBJ1-3): KAGVTQTPRYLIKTRGQQVTLSCSPISGHRSVSWYQQTPGQGLQFLFEYFSETQRNKGNFPGRFSGRQFSNSRSEMNVSTLELGDSALYLCASSLAQGSGNTIYFGEGSWLTVV.

The gene calls are TRBV24-1 and TRBJ2-2, with D perhaps matching TRBD1 (6 bases). Germline CDR1 reads KGHDR; CDR2 reads SFDVKD. CDR3 length equals 16 residues. V dropped 2 bases and J dropped 0 bases, with 9 bases sitting between them. The CDR3 DNA is TGTGCCACCAGTGATTACAGGGTAACGAACACCGGGGAGCTGTTTTTT. It codes for CATSDYRVTNTGELFF.

V usage is TRBV29-1 and J usage is TRBJ2-3; D may be TRBD1 (5 bases). The CDR3 runs to 13 residues. Germline V gene lookup returns CDR1 SQVTM and CDR2 ANQGSEA. V was cut by 0 bases and J by 7 bases, with 11 bases left in between. The DNA for the CDR3 is TGCAGCGTTGAAGATCCCCAGGGATATACGCAGTATTTT. Translated: CSVEDPQGYTQYF.

The V and J genes are TRBV7-8 and TRBJ1-2; D may be TRBD1 (5 bases). Trimming shortened V by 1 base and J by 1 base, and 19 bases separated the two germline ends. CDR3 length equals 18 residues. The germline CDR1 and CDR2 sequences are SGHVS and FQNEAQ. The CDR3 DNA follows: TGTGCCAGCAGCTTAGAGGGATGGGGCAGACGCCTTAACTATGGCTACACCTTC. Its protein product is CASSLEGWGRRLNYGYTF.

V is TRBV2 and J is TRBJ2-7; D is unresolved. The germline gives CDR1 SNHLY, CDR2 FYNNEI. Trimming pared 4 bases from V and 5 bases from J, leaving 9 bases between. The CDR3 totals 12 residues. The CDR3 DNA is TGTGCCAGCAGTGTAACCAGGAACGAGCAGTACTTC. Translated, it gives CASSVTRNEQYF. The complete variable domain, with remaining parts taken from reference TRBV2 and TRBJ2-7, reads EPEVTQTPSHQVTQMGQEVILRCVPISNHLYFYWYRQILGQKVEFLVSFYNNEISEKSEIFDDQFSVERPDGSNFTLKIRSTKLEDSAMYFCASSVTRNEQYFGPGTRLTVT.

The chain couples TRBV7-6 to TRBJ2-7; 13 bases are shared with TRBD2. The CDR3 is 13 residues long. Trimming cost V 5 bases and J 9 bases; bases outside gene matches: 4. Germline lookup yields CDR1 SGHVS and CDR2 FNYEAQ. CDR3 sequence: CASSRGLAGVQYF. DNA of the CDR3: TGTGCCAGCAGCCGCGGACTAGCGGGAGTGCAGTACTTC. Supplemented by reference TRBV7-6 and TRBJ2-7, the full variable domain reads GAGVSQSPRYKVTKRGQDVALRCDPISGHVSLYWYRQALGQGPEFLTYFNYEAQQDKSGLPNDRFSAERPEGSISTLTIQRTEQRDSAMYRCASSRGLAGVQYFGPGTRLTVT.

The chain has TRBV3-1 (or the pseudogene TRBV3-2) and TRBJ1-4; D possibly corresponds to TRBD1 (5 bases). This CDR3 region has 18 residues. V lost 0 bases, J lost 0 bases, and 14 bases lay in between. CDR1 LGHDT and CDR2 YNNKEL come from the germline V gene (reference sequence). The CDR3 reads CASSQDFGAGSTNEKLFF. CDR3 in DNA: TGTGCCAGCAGCCAAGACTTTGGGGCAGGTTCAACTAATGAAAAACTGTTTTTT.

V and J are TRBV24-1 and TRBJ2-3; a weak D match, TRBD2 (7 bases). Trimming took off 9 bases at V and 4 bases at J, with 16 bases between the two ends. This CDR3 comprises 14 residues. Germline-derived CDR1 and CDR2 are KGHDR and SFDVKD. The CDR3 spells CATSAGGGPDTQYF. Here the CDR3 DNA reads TGTGCCACCTCGGCAGGCGGGGGCCCAGATACGCAGTATTTT.

The J gene is TRBJ2-1, the V gene TRBV7-8; a possible D gene is TRBD2 (6 bases). V lost 6 bases to trimming and J lost 0 bases, with 15 bases between them. Germline CDR1 reads SGHVS; CDR2 reads FQNEAQ. The CDR3 totals 16 residues. CDR3 nucleotide sequence: TGTGCCAGCAGACAGGAGGGGTGGAGCTCCTACAATGAGCAGTTCTTC. As protein: CASRQEGWSSYNEQFF. Full variable domain (missing parts from reference TRBV7-8 and TRBJ2-1): GAGVSQSPRYKVAKRGQDVALRCDPISGHVSLFWYQQALGQGPEFLTYFQNEAQLDKSGLPSDRFFAERPEGSVSTLKIQRTQQEDSAVYLCASRQEGWSSYNEQFFGPGTRLTVL.

The chain links TRBV11-1 to TRBJ2-2; 9 nucleotides line up with TRBD1. The V and J ends lost 3 bases and 5 bases, in that order; junction bases with no gene match: 7. This CDR3 is 16 amino acids long. Germline-derived CDR1 and CDR2 are SGHAT and FQDESV (reference sequence). The CDR3 DNA is TGTGCCAGCAGCTTCGACCGGGACAGGGATACCGGGGAGCTGTTTTTT. As protein: CASSFDRDRDTGELFF.

The CDR3 region has the DNA TGTGCCAGCAGCCACGGTGGGGGATTCAGAGATGGCTACACCTTC. This gives the protein CASSHGGGFRDGYTF. The V and J genes are TRBV7-9 and TRBJ1-2, with D possibly TRBD1 on 5 matching bases. Between the trimmed V and J ends, which lost 5 bases and 6 bases, there was a span of 19 bases. CDR1 is SEHNR and CDR2 is FQNEAQ in the germline V gene (reference sequence). This CDR3 comprises 15 residues.

This clone appeared a single time. The chain is built from TRBV19 and TRBJ1-5; 7 nucleotides align to TRBD1. The V gene end was trimmed by 11 bases and the J gene end by 7 bases; junction bases not matched to a gene: 5. This CDR3 has 11 residues. Germline loops: CDR1 LNHDA, CDR2 SQIVND (reference sequence). CDR3 sequence (DNA): TGTGCCGCGGACAGGTACCAGCCCCAGCATTTT. Residues: CAADRYQPQHF.

The chain uses TRBV6-1 and TRBJ2-2; 7 bases fit TRBD1. V trimming: 2 bases; J trimming: 5 bases; junction bases outside the gene matches: 5. The CDR3 extends over 15 amino acids. In germline, CDR1 is MNHNS, CDR2 SASEGT. The CDR3 loop reads CASSERTGETGELFF. In DNA, the CDR3 is TGTGCCAGCAGTGAAAGGACAGGAGAGACCGGGGAGCTGTTTTTT.

The V call is TRBV30, the J call TRBJ1-3, with a weak D call TRBD1 (6 bases). Germline V gene data show CDR1 as GTSNPN and CDR2 as SVGIG (reference sequence). Trimming cost V 2 bases and J 3 bases, with 14 bases left between them. CDR3 length: 15 amino acids. The chain's CDR3 is CAWSPLRGFGNTIYF. CDR3 DNA: TGTGCCTGGAGTCCACTCAGGGGCTTTGGAAACACCATATATTTT.

The chain links TRBV6-4 to TRBJ2-7; D possibly uses TRBD1 or TRBD2 (5 bases each). In germline, CDR1 is MRHNA, CDR2 SNTAGT. This CDR3 contains 13 residues. V was cut by 6 bases and J by 3 bases, with 12 bases left in between. The chain's CDR3 is CASSRDGGYEQYF. Written as DNA, the CDR3 is TGTGCCAGCAGCCGGGACGGCGGCTACGAGCAGTACTTC.

The chain couples TRBV6-6 to TRBJ2-2; no clear D. The CDR3 covers 14 residues. Trimming left V 0 bases short and J 3 bases short, with 5 bases between. Germline loops: CDR1 MNHNY, CDR2 SVGAGI (reference sequence). The CDR3 here is CASSYSYHTGELFF. For the CDR3, the DNA is TGTGCCAGCAGTTACTCGTACCACACCGGGGAGCTGTTTTTT.

The V gene is TRBV7-9, the J gene TRBJ2-7, with D tentatively TRBD1 or TRBD2 (5 bases each). V was trimmed by 1 base and J by 6 bases, leaving 10 bases between them. Per the germline V gene, CDR1 is SEHNR and CDR2 is FQNEAQ (reference sequence). The CDR3 extends over 13 amino acids. The CDR3 DNA reads TGTGCCAGCAGCTTAGATCCGGGGACCGAGCAGTACTTC. Its translation: CASSLDPGTEQYF.

This chain links TRBV6-4 with TRBJ1-4, with TRBD1 identical over 11 bases. Germline CDR1 is MRHNA and CDR2 is SNTAGT. Unmatched junction bases numbered 0, after V lost 2 bases and J lost 7 bases. CDR3 length: 14 amino acids. This CDR3 reads CASSDGTGGEKLFF. The CDR3 DNA reads as TGTGCCAGCAGTGACGGGACAGGGGGTGAAAAACTGTTTTTT.

V and J are TRBV24-1 and TRBJ1-2, with 11 bases matching TRBD1. V dropped 4 bases and J dropped 7; count of bases not matched to a gene: 4. Looked up from germline, CDR1 is KGHDR and CDR2 is SFDVKD. This CDR3 has 14 amino acids. The CDR3 sequence is CATSDGQGASGYTF. As DNA, the CDR3 is TGTGCCACCAGTGACGGACAGGGGGCCTCTGGCTACACCTTC.

The gene calls are TRBV6-5 and TRBJ2-5; 10 bases align to TRBD2. Germline V gene lookup returns CDR1 MNHEY and CDR2 SVGAGI. This CDR3 contains 13 residues. V lost 6 bases to trimming and J lost 5 bases; unmatched junction nucleotides: 3. The CDR3 DNA reads as TGTGCCAGCAGACAGGGACTAGCGGAGACCCAGTACTTC. Translating it yields CASRQGLAETQYF.

The chain couples TRBV7-8 to TRBJ1-4, with D unresolved. Germline V gene data show CDR1 as SGHVS and CDR2 as FQNEAQ. Deletions cut 0 bases from V and 0 bases from J, with 11 bases between. The CDR3 extends over 17 amino acids. The DNA of the CDR3 is TGTGCCAGCAGCTTAGCTCAAGTTATATCAACTAATGAAAAACTGTTTTTT. This codes for CASSLAQVISTNEKLFF. Complete variable domain (other parts from reference TRBV7-8 and TRBJ1-4): GAGVSQSPRYKVAKRGQDVALRCDPISGHVSLFWYQQALGQGPEFLTYFQNEAQLDKSGLPSDRFFAERPEGSVSTLKIQRTQQEDSAVYLCASSLAQVISTNEKLFFGSGTQLSVL.

This chain uses TRBV24-1 with TRBJ1-5; D is possibly TRBD1 (5 bases). Germline V CDR1 and CDR2: KGHDR, SFDVKD. The ends were cut back, 9 bases at V and 5 bases at J, with 13 bases in the middle. The CDR3 spans 13 residues. The DNA for the CDR3 is TGTGCCACCCAAAGGGGTTGGGATCAGCCCCAGCATTTT. Protein sequence: CATQRGWDQPQHF.

The chain links TRBV7-9 to TRBJ2-3, with a possible D match to TRBD1 (6 bases). The CDR3 consists of 14 residues. V shed 11 bases and J shed 0 bases, with 15 bases lying between them. Germline V gene sequence: CDR1 SEHNR, CDR2 FQNEAQ (reference sequence). The CDR3 protein is CAGLRDTSTDTQYF. For the CDR3, the DNA is TGTGCCGGCCTCCGGGACACTAGCACAGATACGCAGTATTTT. Using reference TRBV7-9 and TRBJ2-3 for the parts outside the CDR3, the full variable domain is DTGVSQNPRHKITKRGQNVTFRCDPISEHNRLYWYRQTLGQGPEFLTYFQNEAQLEKSRLLSDRFSAERPKGSFSTLEIQRTEQGDSAMYLCAGLRDTSTDTQYFGPGTRLTVL.

The chain uses TRBV10-2 and TRBJ2-2; unclear D gene. This CDR3 has 13 amino acids. Per germline, CDR1 WSHSY and CDR2 SAAADI. Trimming removed 4 bases at V and 1 base at J, with 4 bases between. CDR3 DNA sequence: TGCGCCAGCAGTGGGAAGAACACCGGGGAGCTGTTTTTT. This sequence encodes CASSGKNTGELFF.

The chain combines TRBV6-5 with TRBJ1-4; D call uncertain. Germline lookup yields CDR1 MNHEY and CDR2 SVGAGI. V was trimmed by 6 bases and J by 5 bases, leaving 7 bases between them. The CDR3 totals 12 residues. The CDR3 is CASRRPNEKLFF. The CDR3 region has the DNA TGTGCCAGCAGGAGACCGAATGAAAAACTGTTTTTT.